A single sample is the source of the 11 T cell receptor beta chains below, sequenced in a study of blood T cell repertoires in COVID-19. The repertoire was sequenced with immunoSEQ multiplex PCR; TCRdb's copy has only in-frame clones and lacks some. The sample contains 200,000 to 250,000 clones, 70% to 90% of which appear only once. The sequenced sample was PBMCs or T cells enriched from blood (not recorded which). The receptors were gathered from a man aged 35 to 55 who had recovered from COVID-19.

The rearrangement uses TRBV6-4 and TRBJ2-7; a weak D match, TRBD1 (6 bases). Germline-derived CDR1 and CDR2 are MRHNA and SNTAGT. Deletions cut 4 bases from V and 2 bases from J, with 15 bases between. The CDR3 length is 15 residues. The CDR3 protein is CASSGGWGPPYEQYF. The DNA for the CDR3 is TGTGCCAGCAGTGGCGGGTGGGGGCCCCCCTACGAGCAGTACTTC.

The V gene is TRBV9, the J gene TRBJ1-6, with D unresolved. With 3 bases removed from V and 0 bases from J, the gap between germline ends came to 13 bases. Germline V gives CDR1 SGDLS, CDR2 YYNGEE. This CDR3 is built from 17 residues. Here the CDR3 DNA reads TGTGCCAGCAGCGAGACGGATAGAGGCTCCTATAATTCACCCCTCCACTTT. Residues: CASSETDRGSYNSPLHF.

The rearrangement links TRBV15 to TRBJ2-1, with D unclear. The ends were cut back, 1 base at V and 0 bases at J, with 10 bases in the middle. The CDR3 extends over 16 amino acids. Germline V gives CDR1 LNHNV, CDR2 YYDKDF (reference sequence). In DNA form, the CDR3 reads TGTGCCACCAGCAGAGGGGCGCCAAGCTCCTACAATGAGCAGTTCTTC. Protein: CATSRGAPSSYNEQFF.

The V gene is TRBV7-3, the J gene TRBJ2-3, with 13 positions matching TRBD2. CDR3 length: 16 amino acids. Germline V gene sequence: CDR1 SGHTA, CDR2 FQGTGA. The V segment lost 4 bases and the J segment 4 bases; nucleotides outside the gene matches: 5. DNA of the CDR3: TGTGCCAGCAGCTCTGGACTAGCGGGGGATGCAGATACGCAGTATTTT. Translation gives CASSSGLAGDADTQYF.

The chain links TRBV19 to TRBJ2-6; no firm D call. Trimming took off 8 bases at V and 1 base at J, with 12 bases between the two ends. The CDR3 has 15 residues. CDR1 is LNHDA, CDR2 SQIVND, per germline (reference sequence). The CDR3 protein is CASSDTTSGANVLTF. CDR3 nucleotides: TGTGCCAGTTCAGACACCACTTCTGGGGCCAACGTCCTGACTTTC. The full variable domain, with the rest looked up from reference TRBV19 and TRBJ2-6, is DGGITQSPKYLFRKEGQNVTLSCEQNLNHDAMYWYRQDPGQGLRLIYYSQIVNDFQKGDIAEGYSVSREKKESFPLTVTSAQKNPTAFYLCASSDTTSGANVLTFGAGSRLTVL.

This chain links TRBV6-6 with TRBJ2-1; 8 bases map to TRBD2. This CDR3 has 15 residues. Germline CDR1 and CDR2: MNHNY and SVGAGI (reference sequence). The junction had 9 bases not matched to a gene; V was cut back by 6 bases and J by 5 bases. This chain's CDR3 is CASSPREVGNNEQFF. CDR3 nucleotides: TGTGCCAGCAGCCCGCGGGAGGTGGGAAACAATGAGCAGTTCTTC.

The chain is built from TRBV27 and TRBJ1-1, with 8 bases lining up with TRBD1. V shed 6 bases and J 1 base; nucleotides not matched to a gene: 4. CDR3 length: 14 amino acids. The germline V gene has CDR1 MNHEY and CDR2 SMNVEV (reference sequence). The CDR3 here is CASRAGGTNTEAFF. DNA for the CDR3: TGTGCCAGCAGAGCAGGGGGCACGAACACTGAAGCTTTCTTT.

The chain has TRBV19 and TRBJ2-1; 10 positions agree with TRBD2. Germline-derived CDR1 and CDR2 are LNHDA and SQIVND (reference sequence). The V and J ends lost 6 bases and 6 bases, in that order; junction bases with no gene match: 8. The CDR3 covers 15 residues. CDR3 in DNA: TGTGCCAGTAGCACCGTGGGACTAGCGAGCAATGAGCAGTTCTTC. It specifies CASSTVGLASNEQFF.

V is TRBV4-2 and J is TRBJ1-4; maybe TRBD1 (6 bases). The CDR3 loop spans 15 amino acids. Germline CDR1 and CDR2: LGHNA and YNFKEQ. With 2 bases removed from V and 8 bases from J, the gap between germline ends came to 15 bases. CDR3 sequence: CASSQQDSLREKLFF. In DNA, the CDR3 is TGTGCCAGCAGCCAACAGGACAGTCTAAGGGAAAAACTGTTTTTT.

This clone was recorded once. V usage is TRBV7-9 and J usage is TRBJ2-7; 11 bases agree with TRBD2. The ends lost 5 bases at V and 2 bases at J; junction bases unmatched: 5. The germline V gene encodes CDR1 SEHNR and CDR2 FQNEAQ (reference sequence). The CDR3 is 15 residues long. The CDR3 here is CASSLGLAAPYEQYF. CDR3 nucleotides: TGTGCCAGCAGCCTGGGACTAGCGGCTCCCTACGAGCAGTACTTC.

The chain has TRBV29-1 and TRBJ2-7; the D gene is possibly TRBD1 (5 bases). Germline values: CDR1 SQVTM, CDR2 ANQGSEA. The CDR3 contains 12 residues. V was cut by 4 bases and J by 2 bases, with 9 bases left in between. CDR3: CSVGGGPYEQYF. The CDR3 DNA sequence: TGCAGCGTTGGGGGCGGACCCTACGAGCAGTACTTC.